This passage covers 27 T cell receptor beta chains from one sample sequenced in a study of T cells expressing NK-cell markers. TCRdb reprocessed the 5' RACE reads; each CDR3 protein has one entry and no DNA is given. The table counts roughly 180,000 distinct CDR3 sequences; approximately 18% lies in the top ten. The sample consisted of blood T cells: a sorted CD56 or NKG2C T cell subset, CD4+ or CD8+ T cells, or bulk PBMC T cells (not recorded which). These receptors originate from a woman aged 18-69 years in good health.

The chain recombines TRBV20-1 with TRBJ2-7; TCRdb designates TRBD1, a call that cannot be tested without DNA. Per germline, CDR1 DFQATT and CDR2 SNEGSKA (reference sequence). The CDR3 has 15 residues. The CDR3 spells CSARDTWGLDYEQYF.

This chain joins TRBV29-1 and TRBJ2-5; the D call from TCRdb, TRBD1, cannot be confirmed without DNA. Germline V CDR1 and CDR2: SQVTM, ANQGSEA. The CDR3 sequence is 13 residues long. The CDR3 sequence is CSVRGQPQETQYF.

This chain uses TRBV7-8 with TRBJ1-5; TCRdb gives TRBD1 as the D gene, but with no DNA this cannot be confirmed. The CDR3 has 12 residues. The V gene's germline CDR1 is SGHVS and CDR2 FQNEAQ. This chain's CDR3 is CASSFGGAPQHF.

J is TRBJ2-7 and V is TRBV9. The length of the CDR3 is 14 residues. Germline V gives CDR1 SGDLS, CDR2 YYNGEE. The CDR3 region is CASSVEPSSYEQYF. The whole variable domain, filled in from reference TRBV9 and TRBJ2-7, reads DSGVTQTPKHLITATGQRVTLRCSPRSGDLSVYWYQQSLDQGLQFLIQYYNGEERAKGNILERFSAQQFPDLHSELNLSSLELGDSALYFCASSVEPSSYEQYFGPGTRLTVT.

CDR3 sequence reads: CASRKTGAREKLFF. The chain links TRBV6-1 to TRBJ1-4; with no DNA, the TCRdb D assignment of TRBD1 cannot be verified. This CDR3 contains 14 residues. From germline, CDR1 is MNHNS and CDR2 SASEGT.

This chain joins TRBV5-4 and TRBJ2-5; TCRdb's assignment of TRBD2 cannot be checked, as there is no DNA. This CDR3 is built from 17 residues. Germline V gene sequence: CDR1 SGHNT, CDR2 YYREEE (reference sequence). CDR3 residues: CASSLDSLAGNQETQYF. Looking up the rest from reference TRBV5-4 and TRBJ2-5 gives the full variable domain: ETGVTQSPTHLIKTRGQQVTLRCSSQSGHNTVSWYQQALGQGPQFIFQYYREEENGRGNFPPRFSGLQFPNYSSELNVNALELDDSALYLCASSLDSLAGNQETQYFGPGTRLLVL.

The V call is TRBV7-9, the J call TRBJ1-6; without DNA, the TCRdb call of TRBD1 cannot be checked. Looked up from germline, CDR1 is SEHNR and CDR2 is FQNEAQ (reference sequence). This CDR3 region has 14 residues. Here the CDR3 reads CASSFTGFDSPLHF. The complete variable domain, with remaining parts taken from reference TRBV7-9 and TRBJ1-6, reads DTGVSQNPRHKITKRGQNVTFRCDPISEHNRLYWYRQTLGQGPEFLTYFQNEAQLEKSRLLSDRFSAERPKGSFSTLEIQRTEQGDSAMYLCASSFTGFDSPLHFGNGTRLTVT.

The gene calls are TRBV10-3 and TRBJ2-2; there is no DNA to check the TCRdb D call of TRBD2. Looked up from germline, CDR1 is ENHRY and CDR2 is SYGVKD. CDR3 size: 18 residues. The CDR3 is CAMTPGLAGGVITGELFF.

This sequence joins TRBV7-9 and TRBJ2-1; TCRdb's D gene call, TRBD2, goes unchecked for lack of DNA. This CDR3 is 17 amino acids long. Germline V CDR1 and CDR2: SEHNR, FQNEAQ (reference sequence). CDR3 loop: CASSLGRMSGVYNEQFF.

The V and J genes are TRBV4-1 and TRBJ1-2; TCRdb names TRBD1, which stays unverified in the absence of DNA. Germline V gives CDR1 MGHRA, CDR2 YSYEKL. The CDR3 is made up of 16 amino acids. The CDR3 spells CASSQDRQGIDYGYTF.

The chain is built from TRBV7-8 and TRBJ2-4; no DNA is available, so the TRBD1 call from TCRdb remains unchecked. This CDR3 has 14 amino acids. From germline, CDR1 is SGHVS and CDR2 FQNEAQ. The CDR3 here is CASSPRGGVNIQYF.

The chain combines TRBV5-1 with TRBJ2-3. The CDR3 sequence is 14 residues long. CDR1 is SGHRS and CDR2 is YFSETQ in the germline V gene. The CDR3 region is CASSLQVYLDTQYF.

The chain couples TRBV2 to TRBJ2-1; TCRdb's D gene call, TRBD1, goes unchecked for lack of DNA. This CDR3 has 16 amino acids. CDR1 and CDR2 from the germline V gene are SNHLY and FYNNEI. The CDR3 protein is CASSAVATGSYNEQFF.

The J gene is TRBJ2-5, the V gene TRBV7-9; TCRdb lists TRBD2, though no DNA is available to test this call. This CDR3 has 16 residues. CDR1 is SEHNR and CDR2 is FQNEAQ in the germline V gene (reference sequence). CDR3 in amino acids: CASSSTARRAGETQYF.

The V call is TRBV7-3, the J call TRBJ2-2; TCRdb reports TRBD2, a call that lacks DNA to check it against. The CDR3 contains 16 residues. Germline CDR1 reads SGHTA; CDR2 reads FQGTGA. CDR3 loop: CASSLIAGPNTGELFF.

The chain recombines TRBV5-1 with TRBJ2-7. Germline V gene sequence: CDR1 SGHRS, CDR2 YFSETQ. The CDR3 is 11 residues long. The CDR3 protein is CASSPASGQYF.

This rearrangement joins TRBV12-3 or TRBV12-4 to TRBJ2-1; checking the TCRdb D call of TRBD2 is not possible without DNA. CDR3 size: 15 residues. CDR3 region: CASALAGTSYNEQFF.

The CDR3 loop is CASSPSGALYEQYF. The genes are TRBV12-3 or TRBV12-4 and TRBJ2-7; TCRdb proposes TRBD2, but this gene call is untestable without DNA. The CDR3 is made up of 14 amino acids.

The CDR3 loop is CASSQAWNRGAGEQFF. The V gene is TRBV4-1, the J gene TRBJ2-1; there is no DNA to check the TCRdb D call of TRBD1. The CDR3 is 16 amino acids. Germline V gene sequence: CDR1 MGHRA, CDR2 YSYEKL.

J is TRBJ2-1 and V is TRBV4-1; the TCRdb D gene call, TRBD1, has no DNA to confirm it. CDR1 MGHRA and CDR2 YSYEKL come from the germline V gene. The CDR3 totals 16 residues. The CDR3 protein is CASSQDRTGSYNEQFF.

This sequence joins TRBV12-3 or TRBV12-4 and TRBJ2-1; TCRdb's D call of TRBD1 is untestable without DNA. The CDR3 sequence is 13 residues long. This CDR3 is CASWGPGGNEQFF.

The rearrangement joins TRBV5-1 to TRBJ1-5; TCRdb lists TRBD1, though no DNA is available to test this call. The CDR3 consists of 14 residues. Looked up from germline, CDR1 is SGHRS and CDR2 is YFSETQ. CDR3 sequence: CASSTGQGTQPQHF.

The rearrangement joins TRBV6-1 to TRBJ1-3. The CDR3 runs 16 residues. Germline V lookup: CDR1 MNHNS, CDR2 SASEGT. CDR3 sequence: CASRREGSHSGNTIYF.

The rearrangement joins TRBV29-1 to TRBJ2-4; TCRdb indicates TRBD2, and absent DNA this call remains unverified. Germline V lookup: CDR1 SQVTM, CDR2 ANQGSEA. This CDR3 spans 16 amino acids. This CDR3 reads CSVEERRSGRANIQYF.

The rearrangement links TRBV12-3 or TRBV12-4 to TRBJ2-1; TCRdb indicates TRBD1, and absent DNA this call remains unverified. The CDR3 extends over 14 amino acids. Here the CDR3 reads CASIRGEDYNEQFF.

The J gene is TRBJ2-1, the V gene TRBV5-1; the D call from TCRdb, TRBD1, cannot be confirmed without DNA. Germline V gene lookup returns CDR1 SGHRS and CDR2 YFSETQ. This CDR3 has 15 residues. CDR3 sequence: CASSSNPLAIDEQFF.

This sequence joins TRBV7-3 and TRBJ1-2. Germline V CDR1 and CDR2: SGHTA, FQGTGA. The CDR3 is made up of 15 amino acids. The CDR3 sequence: CASSLFDGPNYGYTF.